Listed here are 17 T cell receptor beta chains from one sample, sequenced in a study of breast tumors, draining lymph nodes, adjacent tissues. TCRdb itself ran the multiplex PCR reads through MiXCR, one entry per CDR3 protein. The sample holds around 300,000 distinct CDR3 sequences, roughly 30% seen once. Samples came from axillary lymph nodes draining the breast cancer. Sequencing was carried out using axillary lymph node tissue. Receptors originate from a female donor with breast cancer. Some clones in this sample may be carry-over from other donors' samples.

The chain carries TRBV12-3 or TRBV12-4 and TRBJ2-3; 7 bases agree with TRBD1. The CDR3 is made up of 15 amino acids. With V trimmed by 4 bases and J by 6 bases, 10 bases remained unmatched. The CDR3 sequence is CASSSFGQEVDTQYF. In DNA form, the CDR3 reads TGTGCCAGCAGTTCGTTCGGACAGGAGGTGGATACGCAGTATTTT.

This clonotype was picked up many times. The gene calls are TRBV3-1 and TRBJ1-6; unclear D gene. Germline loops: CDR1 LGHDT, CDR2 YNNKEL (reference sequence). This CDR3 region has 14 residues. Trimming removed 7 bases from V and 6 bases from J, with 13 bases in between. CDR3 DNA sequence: TGTGCCAGCACTTCAAGCCGATCTAATTCACCCCTCCACTTT. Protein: CASTSSRSNSPLHF.

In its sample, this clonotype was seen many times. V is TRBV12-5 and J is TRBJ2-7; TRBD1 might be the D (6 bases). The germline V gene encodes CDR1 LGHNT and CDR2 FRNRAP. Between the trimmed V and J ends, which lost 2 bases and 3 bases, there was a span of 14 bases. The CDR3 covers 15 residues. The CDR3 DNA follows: TGTGCTAGTGGTTTGACCTCGACAGGAGGCTACGAGCAGTACTTC. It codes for CASGLTSTGGYEQYF.

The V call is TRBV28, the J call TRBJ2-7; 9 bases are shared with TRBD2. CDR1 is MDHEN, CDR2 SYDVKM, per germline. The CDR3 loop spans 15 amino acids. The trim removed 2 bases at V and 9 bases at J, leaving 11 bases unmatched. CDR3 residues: CASSLITREGGGQYF. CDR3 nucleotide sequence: TGTGCCAGCAGTTTAATCACGCGGGAGGGCGGTGGGCAGTACTTC.

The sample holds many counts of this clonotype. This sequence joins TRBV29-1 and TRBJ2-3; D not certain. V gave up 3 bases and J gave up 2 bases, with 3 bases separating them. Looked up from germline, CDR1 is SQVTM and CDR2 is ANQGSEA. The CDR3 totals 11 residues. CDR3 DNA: TGCAGCGTTGATCACACAGATACGCAGTATTTT. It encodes CSVDHTDTQYF.

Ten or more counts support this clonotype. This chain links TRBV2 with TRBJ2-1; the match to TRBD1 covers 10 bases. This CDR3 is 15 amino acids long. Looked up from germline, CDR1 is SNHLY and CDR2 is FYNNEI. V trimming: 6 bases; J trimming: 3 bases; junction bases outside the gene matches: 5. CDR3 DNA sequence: TGTGCCAGCAGCGGGACAGGGGTAGGCTACAATGAGCAGTTCTTC. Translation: CASSGTGVGYNEQFF. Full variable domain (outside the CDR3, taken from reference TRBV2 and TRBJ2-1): EPEVTQTPSHQVTQMGQEVILRCVPISNHLYFYWYRQILGQKVEFLVSFYNNEISEKSEIFDDQFSVERPDGSNFTLKIRSTKLEDSAMYFCASSGTGVGYNEQFFGPGTRLTVL.

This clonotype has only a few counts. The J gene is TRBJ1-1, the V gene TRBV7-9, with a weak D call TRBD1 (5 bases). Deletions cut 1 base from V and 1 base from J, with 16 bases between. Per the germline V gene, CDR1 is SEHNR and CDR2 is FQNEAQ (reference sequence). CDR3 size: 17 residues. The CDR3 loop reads CASSLEGFGGGNTEAFF. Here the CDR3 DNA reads TGTGCCAGCAGCTTAGAGGGATTTGGGGGGGGGAACACTGAAGCTTTCTTT.

The CDR3 DNA reads as TGTGCCAGCAGCCAGGAGGCAGGTAGCTACAATGAGCAGTTCTTC. Amino acid sequence: CASSQEAGSYNEQFF. The chain has TRBV7-8 and TRBJ2-1; a possible D gene is TRBD2 (5 bases). Trimming left V 5 bases short and J 3 bases short, with 14 bases between. There are 15 residues in the CDR3. Germline loops: CDR1 SGHVS, CDR2 FQNEAQ.

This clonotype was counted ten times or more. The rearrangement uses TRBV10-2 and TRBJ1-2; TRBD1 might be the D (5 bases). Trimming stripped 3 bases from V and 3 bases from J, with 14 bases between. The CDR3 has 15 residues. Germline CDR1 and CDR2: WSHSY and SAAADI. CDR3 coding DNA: TGCGCCAGCAGTGACCCAGGTGGGGGTCACTATGGCTACACCTTC. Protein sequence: CASSDPGGGHYGYTF.

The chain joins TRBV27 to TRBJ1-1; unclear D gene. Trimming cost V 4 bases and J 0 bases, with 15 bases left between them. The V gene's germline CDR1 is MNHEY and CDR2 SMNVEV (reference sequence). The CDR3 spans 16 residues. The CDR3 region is CASSSSIDLLNTEAFF. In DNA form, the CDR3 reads TGTGCCAGCAGTTCCTCCATCGACCTTTTGAACACTGAAGCTTTCTTT.

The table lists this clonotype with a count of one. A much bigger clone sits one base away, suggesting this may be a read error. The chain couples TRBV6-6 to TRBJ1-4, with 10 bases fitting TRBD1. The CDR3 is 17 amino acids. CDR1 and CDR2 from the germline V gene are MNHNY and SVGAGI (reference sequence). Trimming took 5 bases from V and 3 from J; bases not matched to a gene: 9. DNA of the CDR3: TGTGCCAGCAGTCCTCGGACAGGGGGGACTCCTAATGAAAAACTGTTTTTT. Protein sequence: CASSPRTGGTPNEKLFF.

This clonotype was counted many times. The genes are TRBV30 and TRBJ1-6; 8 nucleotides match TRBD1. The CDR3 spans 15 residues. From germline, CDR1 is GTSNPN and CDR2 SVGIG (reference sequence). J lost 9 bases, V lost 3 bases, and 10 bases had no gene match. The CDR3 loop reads CAWSAGQGSGSPLHF. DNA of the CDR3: TGTGCCTGGAGCGCCGGACAGGGCTCTGGTTCACCCCTCCACTTT.

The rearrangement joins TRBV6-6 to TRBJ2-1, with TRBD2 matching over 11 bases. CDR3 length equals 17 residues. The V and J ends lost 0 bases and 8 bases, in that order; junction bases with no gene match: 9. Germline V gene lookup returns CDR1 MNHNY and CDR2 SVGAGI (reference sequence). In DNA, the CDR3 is TGTGCCAGCAGTTACTCGACTAGCGGGGTCCCTAACGATGAGCAGTTCTTC. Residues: CASSYSTSGVPNDEQFF.

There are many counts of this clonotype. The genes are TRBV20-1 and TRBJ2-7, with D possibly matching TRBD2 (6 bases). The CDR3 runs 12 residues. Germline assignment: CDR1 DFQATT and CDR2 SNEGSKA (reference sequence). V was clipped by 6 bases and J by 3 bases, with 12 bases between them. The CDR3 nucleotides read TGCAGTGCAGAGGGGACTTACTACGAGCAGTACTTC. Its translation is CSAEGTYYEQYF.

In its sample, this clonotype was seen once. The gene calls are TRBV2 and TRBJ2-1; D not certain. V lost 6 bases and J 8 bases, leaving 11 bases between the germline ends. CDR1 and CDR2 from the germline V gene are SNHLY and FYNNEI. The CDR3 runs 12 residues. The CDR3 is CASSSSTDEQFF. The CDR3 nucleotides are TGTGCCAGCAGCTCCAGTACGGATGAGCAGTTCTTC.

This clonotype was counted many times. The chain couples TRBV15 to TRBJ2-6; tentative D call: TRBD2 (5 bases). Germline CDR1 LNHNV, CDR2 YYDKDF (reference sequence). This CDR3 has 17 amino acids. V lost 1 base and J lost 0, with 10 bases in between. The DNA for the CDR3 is TGTGCCACCAGCAGAGTAGCGCGCCTCTCTGGGGCCAACGTCCTGACTTTC. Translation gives CATSRVARLSGANVLTF.

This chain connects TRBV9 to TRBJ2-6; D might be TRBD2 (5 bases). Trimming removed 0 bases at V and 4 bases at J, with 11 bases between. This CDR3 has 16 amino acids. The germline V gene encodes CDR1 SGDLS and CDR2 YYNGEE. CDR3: CASSVGGSTGANVLTF. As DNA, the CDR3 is TGTGCCAGCAGCGTAGGTGGGAGCACCGGGGCCAACGTCCTGACTTTC. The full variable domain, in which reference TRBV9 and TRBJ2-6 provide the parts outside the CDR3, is DSGVTQTPKHLITATGQRVTLRCSPRSGDLSVYWYQQSLDQGLQFLIQYYNGEERAKGNILERFSAQQFPDLHSELNLSSLELGDSALYFCASSVGGSTGANVLTFGAGSRLTVL.